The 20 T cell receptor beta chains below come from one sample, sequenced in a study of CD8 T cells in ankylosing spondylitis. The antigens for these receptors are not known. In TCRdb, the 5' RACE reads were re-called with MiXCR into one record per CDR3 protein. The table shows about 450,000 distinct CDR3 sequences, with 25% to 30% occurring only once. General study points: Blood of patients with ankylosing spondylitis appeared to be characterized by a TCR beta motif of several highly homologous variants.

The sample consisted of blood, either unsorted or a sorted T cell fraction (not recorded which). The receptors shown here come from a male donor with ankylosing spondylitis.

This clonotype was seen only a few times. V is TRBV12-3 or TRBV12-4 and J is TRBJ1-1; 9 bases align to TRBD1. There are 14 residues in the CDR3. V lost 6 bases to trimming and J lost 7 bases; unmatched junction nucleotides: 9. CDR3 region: CASRPRTGGLEAFF. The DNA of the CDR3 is TGTGCCAGCAGACCTCGTACAGGGGGCCTTGAAGCTTTCTTT.

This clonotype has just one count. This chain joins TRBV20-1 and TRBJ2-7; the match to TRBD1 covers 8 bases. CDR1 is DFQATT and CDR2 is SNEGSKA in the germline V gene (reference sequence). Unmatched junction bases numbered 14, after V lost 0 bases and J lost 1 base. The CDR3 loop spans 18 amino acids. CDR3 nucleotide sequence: TGCAGTGCTAGAGATGGGTTTGGACAGGGCCGAATATCCTACGAGCAGTACTTC. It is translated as CSARDGFGQGRISYEQYF.

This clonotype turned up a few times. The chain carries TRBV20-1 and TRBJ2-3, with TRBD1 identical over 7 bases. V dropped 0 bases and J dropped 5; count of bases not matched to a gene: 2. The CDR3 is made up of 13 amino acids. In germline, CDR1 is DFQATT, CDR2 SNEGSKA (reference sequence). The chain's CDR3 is CSARETGLDTQYF. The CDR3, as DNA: TGCAGTGCTAGAGAGACAGGGTTAGATACGCAGTATTTT.

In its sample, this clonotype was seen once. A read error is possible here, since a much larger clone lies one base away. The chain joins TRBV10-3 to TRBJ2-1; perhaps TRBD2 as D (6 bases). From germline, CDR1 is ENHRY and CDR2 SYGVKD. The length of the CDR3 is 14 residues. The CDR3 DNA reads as TGTGCCACTTCGGGACTCCCCGACTACATTGAGCAGTTCTTC. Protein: CATSGLPDYIEQFF.

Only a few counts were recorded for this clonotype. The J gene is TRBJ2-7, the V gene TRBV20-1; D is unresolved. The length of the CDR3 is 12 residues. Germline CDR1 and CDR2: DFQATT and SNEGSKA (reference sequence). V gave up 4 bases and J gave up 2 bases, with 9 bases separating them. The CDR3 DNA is TGCAGTGCTACGGGTGGTACCTACGAGCAGTACTTC. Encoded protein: CSATGGTYEQYF.

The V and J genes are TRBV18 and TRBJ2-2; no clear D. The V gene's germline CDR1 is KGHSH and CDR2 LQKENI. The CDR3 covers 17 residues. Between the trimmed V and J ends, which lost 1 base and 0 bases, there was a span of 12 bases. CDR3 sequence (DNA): TGTGCCAGCTCACCACAACTGGCCCATACGAACACCGGGGAGCTGTTTTTT. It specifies CASSPQLAHTNTGELFF.

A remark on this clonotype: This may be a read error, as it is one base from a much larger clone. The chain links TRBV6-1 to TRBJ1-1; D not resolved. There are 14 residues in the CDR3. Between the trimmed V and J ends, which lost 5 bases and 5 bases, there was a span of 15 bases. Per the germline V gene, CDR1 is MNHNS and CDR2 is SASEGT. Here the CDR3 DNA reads TGTGCCAGCAGTCGTTCGACCCTGTGGACTGAAGCTTTCTTT. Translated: CASSRSTLWTEAFF.

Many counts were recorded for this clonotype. The CDR3, as DNA: TGTGCCACCAGTGAGCGACGGAACACTGAAGCTTTCTTT. It translates to CATSERRNTEAFF. This chain connects TRBV24-1 to TRBJ1-1; D not certain. Trimming took off 4 bases at V and 1 base at J, with 6 bases between the two ends. The germline CDR1 and CDR2 sequences are KGHDR and SFDVKD. The CDR3 is made up of 13 amino acids.

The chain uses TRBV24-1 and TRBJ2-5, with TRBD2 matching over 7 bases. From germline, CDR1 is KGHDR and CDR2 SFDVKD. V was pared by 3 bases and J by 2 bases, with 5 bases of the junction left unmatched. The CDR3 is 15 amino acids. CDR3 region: CATSDPGGFQETQYF. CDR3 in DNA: TGTGCCACCAGTGATCCCGGGGGGTTTCAAGAGACCCAGTACTTC.

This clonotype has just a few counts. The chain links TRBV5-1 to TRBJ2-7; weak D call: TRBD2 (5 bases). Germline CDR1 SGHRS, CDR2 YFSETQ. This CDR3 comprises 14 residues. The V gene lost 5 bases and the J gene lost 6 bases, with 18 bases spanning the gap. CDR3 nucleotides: TGCGCCAGCAGTTCTACAGAATCGGCGGGCGAGCAGTACTTC. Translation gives CASSSTESAGEQYF.

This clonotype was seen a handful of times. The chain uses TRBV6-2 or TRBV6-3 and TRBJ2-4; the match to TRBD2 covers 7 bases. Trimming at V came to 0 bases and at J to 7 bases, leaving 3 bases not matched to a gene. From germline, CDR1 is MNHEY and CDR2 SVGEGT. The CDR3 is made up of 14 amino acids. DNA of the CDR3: TGTGCCAGCAGTTACTCGGTACTAGCGAACATTCAGTACTTC. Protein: CASSYSVLANIQYF.

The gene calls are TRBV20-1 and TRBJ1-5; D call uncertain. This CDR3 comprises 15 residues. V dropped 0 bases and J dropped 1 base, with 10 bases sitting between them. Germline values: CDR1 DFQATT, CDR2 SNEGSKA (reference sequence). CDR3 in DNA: TGCAGTGCTAGAGATCGACTGAGGAGCAATCAGCCCCAGCATTTT. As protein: CSARDRLRSNQPQHF.

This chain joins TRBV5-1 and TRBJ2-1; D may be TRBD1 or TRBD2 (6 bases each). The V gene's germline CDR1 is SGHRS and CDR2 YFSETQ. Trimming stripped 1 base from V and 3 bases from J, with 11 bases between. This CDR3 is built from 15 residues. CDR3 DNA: TGCGCCAGCAGCTTGCGGGGGCCGGTCTACAATGAGCAGTTCTTC. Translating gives CASSLRGPVYNEQFF. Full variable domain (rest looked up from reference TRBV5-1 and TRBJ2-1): KAGVTQTPRYLIKTRGQQVTLSCSPISGHRSVSWYQQTPGQGLQFLFEYFSETQRNKGNFPGRFSGRQFSNSRSEMNVSTLELGDSALYLCASSLRGPVYNEQFFGPGTRLTVL.

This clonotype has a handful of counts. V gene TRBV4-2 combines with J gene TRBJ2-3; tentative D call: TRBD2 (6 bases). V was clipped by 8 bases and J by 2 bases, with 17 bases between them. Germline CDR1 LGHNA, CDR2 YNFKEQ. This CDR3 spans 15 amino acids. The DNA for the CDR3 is TGTGCCAGCGCCCGAGGTAGCGGTGACACAGATACGCAGTATTTT. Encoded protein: CASARGSGDTDTQYF.

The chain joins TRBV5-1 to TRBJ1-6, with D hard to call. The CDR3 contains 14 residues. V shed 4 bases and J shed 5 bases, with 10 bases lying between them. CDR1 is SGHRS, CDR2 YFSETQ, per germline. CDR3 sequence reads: CASSRSGNNSPLHF. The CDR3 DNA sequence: TGCGCCAGCAGCCGGTCCGGGAATAATTCACCCCTCCACTTT.

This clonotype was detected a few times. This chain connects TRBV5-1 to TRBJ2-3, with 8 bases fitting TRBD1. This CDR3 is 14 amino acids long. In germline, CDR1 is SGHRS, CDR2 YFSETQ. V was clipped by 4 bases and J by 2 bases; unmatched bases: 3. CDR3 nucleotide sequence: TGCGCCAGCAGCCTGGACAGGGTCACAGATACGCAGTATTTT. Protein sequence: CASSLDRVTDTQYF.

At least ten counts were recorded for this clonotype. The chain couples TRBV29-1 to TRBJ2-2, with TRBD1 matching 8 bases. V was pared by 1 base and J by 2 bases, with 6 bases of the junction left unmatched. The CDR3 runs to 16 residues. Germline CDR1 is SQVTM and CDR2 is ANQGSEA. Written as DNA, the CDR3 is TGCAGCGTTGAAGCCCCAGGGGGCGGCAACACCGGGGAGCTGTTTTTT. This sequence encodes CSVEAPGGGNTGELFF.

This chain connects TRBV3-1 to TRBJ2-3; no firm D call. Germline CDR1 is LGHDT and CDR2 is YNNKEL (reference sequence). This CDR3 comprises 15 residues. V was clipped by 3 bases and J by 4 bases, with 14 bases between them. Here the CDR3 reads CASSHTATRADTQYF. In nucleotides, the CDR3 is TGTGCCAGCAGCCATACGGCGACAAGAGCAGATACGCAGTATTTT.

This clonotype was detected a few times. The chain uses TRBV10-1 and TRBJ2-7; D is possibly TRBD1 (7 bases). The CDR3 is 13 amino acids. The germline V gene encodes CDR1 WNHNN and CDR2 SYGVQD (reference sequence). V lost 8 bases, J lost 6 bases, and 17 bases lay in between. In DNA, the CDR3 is TGCGCCAGCTCAGACAGGGAGGTATGCGAGCAGTACGTC. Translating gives CASSDREVCEQYV.

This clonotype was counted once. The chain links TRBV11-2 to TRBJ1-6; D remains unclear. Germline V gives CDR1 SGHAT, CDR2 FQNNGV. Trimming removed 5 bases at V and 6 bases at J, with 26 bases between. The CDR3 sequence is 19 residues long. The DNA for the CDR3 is TGTGCCAGCAGCCATGACATGTTCCGCCGAAGCGGTTCTAATTCACCCCTCCACTTT. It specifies CASSHDMFRRSGSNSPLHF.